The entry that follows covers one T cell receptor (beta chain) sequence. Its antigen remains unidentified. The record originates from a study of cytomegalovirus exposure and HLA in healthy donors. About the study: The 120 or so validation repertoires were produced on the same platform as the roughly 690 repertoires of the first cohort. This was reported in a later analysis. General study findings and limits: Subsequent analysis showed first-cohort TCR clusters tending to co-occur in some 120 validation repertoires.

V shed 3 bases, J shed 7 bases, and the junction held 7 bases outside the gene matches. Germline assignment: CDR1 SQVTM and CDR2 ANQGSEA. This CDR3 spans 14 amino acids. The repertoire was sequenced with immunoSEQ multiplex PCR; TCRdb's copy has only in-frame clones and lacks some. The sample carries 160,000 or so clones, around nine tenths recorded once. This chain joins TRBV29-1 and TRBJ2-1, with 9 bases matching TRBD2. Material: PBMCs. This receptor was taken from a man aged 18 to 30 in good health and CMV-seronegative. CDR3 nucleotide sequence: TGCAGCGTTGAGGGGCGGGGGGGCCGTAATGAGCAGTTCTTC. Its translation: CSVEGRGGRNEQFF.